This TCR beta chain came from a study of blood T cell repertoires in COVID-19. Study details: The United States, Italy and Spain were the sources of the acute and convalescent COVID-19 samples. Sources were T cells, B-cell-depleted T cells, or PBMCs; the material itself was cDNA or gDNA.

The count of this clone is one. Original processing notes: Amplification of reference gene primers was used by the study to estimate nucleated cell counts. Using immunoSEQ multiplex PCR, the repertoire was profiled, and TCRdb retains in-frame clones only, with some absent. V, J and clone size were drawn from that table, and D and trimming were deduced from the DNA. The table includes about 250,000 clones, around 90% detected once. The clonotype was recovered from a middle-aged woman who had recovered from COVID-19. Sequenced sample: peripheral blood.

The CDR3 DNA sequence: TGTGCCAGCAGCTTGAAGGGGGGGCTAGCCAAAAACATTCAGTACTTC. Protein sequence: CASSLKGGLAKNIQYF. The chain joins TRBV5-6 to TRBJ2-4; D might be TRBD2 (7 bases). The CDR3 loop spans 16 amino acids. V lost 1 base to trimming and J lost 0 bases, with 11 bases between them. Germline V gene data show CDR1 as SGHDT and CDR2 as YYEEEE.